In this sample, the clone carrying this T cell receptor (beta chain) turned up a few times. Some clones are missing from TCRdb's copy, which holds only in-frame ones; the method was immunoSEQ multiplex PCR. This table has about 16,000 clones, roughly 70% appearing once. The CDR3 covers 15 residues. Trimming removed 5 bases at V and 1 base at J, with 9 bases between. Germline values: CDR1 SNHLY, CDR2 FYNNEI. This record comes from a study of T cell clonotyping in hematopoietic cell transplantation. The chain employs TRBV2 and TRBJ1-6; D gene uncertain. The clonotype was recovered from a woman aged 60 to 75 in good health. Some clones in this sample may be carry-over from other donors' samples. Sequences were obtained from peripheral blood mononuclear cells. In DNA form, the CDR3 reads TGTGCCAGCAGTAACCGACGATCCTATAATTCACCCCTCCACTTT. Protein: CASSNRRSYNSPLHF.